These T cell receptor beta chains were read from a single sample in a study of T cell changes during pregnancy in multiple sclerosis. Clones were read by immunoSEQ multiplex PCR, and TCRdb kept only the in-frame ones, dropping some. This table has 43,000 or so clones, roughly 88% appearing once. The specimen sequenced was PBMCs (not recorded whether the cells were cultured). The receptors come from a female donor with multiple sclerosis, enrolled in a pregnancy study. Both conserved end residues are part of each CDR3. D genes are given only for firm matches. Some rows mark clone size as missing; the rest say once, few, many or name a class of expanded clone.

D gene | J gene | clone size | V gene | CDR3 DNA | CDR3 protein
TRBD2 | TRBJ2-3 | NA | TRBV27 | TGTGCCAGCAGTTTGATAGGCGGGAGGGCCGGAGATACGCAGTATTTT | CASSLIGGRAGDTQYF
NA | TRBJ2-2 | few | TRBV4-3 | TGCGCCAGCAGCCGACATGGGAACGCCGGGGAGCTGTTTTTT | CASSRHGNAGELFF
NA | TRBJ1-1 | NA | TRBV7-6 | TGTGCCAGCAGCTTAGAGGTTAACACTGAAGCTTTCTTT | CASSLEVNTEAFF
TRBD2 | TRBJ2-3 | once | TRBV11-2 | TGTGCCAGCAGCTTGGGGACTAGCGAAGATACGCAGTATTTT | CASSLGTSEDTQYF
TRBD1 | TRBJ2-2 | NA | TRBV11-3 | TGTGCCAGCAGCTTAGATCGGGACAGGGGGAATTCCGGGGAGCTGTTTTTT | CASSLDRDRGNSGELFF
TRBD2 | TRBJ2-1 | once | TRBV11-2 | TGTGCCAGCAGCCAAACTAGCGGGAGCTATGAGCAGTTCTTC | CASSQTSGSYEQFF
NA | TRBJ1-1 | NA | TRBV6-6 | TGTGCCAGCACCCTACAGCTGTTGGGGGACACTGAAGCTTTCTTT | CASTLQLLGDTEAFF
NA | TRBJ2-1 | NA | TRBV9 | TGTGCCAGCAGCGTAGGTGGGGCAATAGGCTACAATGAGCAGTTCTTC | CASSVGGAIGYNEQFF
NA | TRBJ2-7 | NA | TRBV4-1 | TGCGCCAGCAGCCAGGAGCTCCATGCGTCGAGGGACTACGAGCAGTACTTC | CASSQELHASRDYEQYF
NA | TRBJ2-7 | once | TRBV28 | TGTGCCAGCAGTTTGAGGGGAAACGCCTACGAGCAGTACTTC | CASSLRGNAYEQYF
TRBD1 | TRBJ2-5 | NA | TRBV5-5 | TGTGCCAGCAGCTTGGGCGTGACAGGGGGTCCCCAAGAGACCCAGTACTTC | CASSLGVTGGPQETQYF
NA | TRBJ1-2 | NA | TRBV6-5 | TGTGCCAGCAGACCCTATCGGGGGCAGGGCTACACCTTC | CASRPYRGQGYTF
NA | TRBJ2-3 | NA | TRBV5-1 | TGCGCCAGCAGCCCTGGCGGTGGGACAGATACGCAGTATTTT | CASSPGGGTDTQYF
TRBD1 | TRBJ2-2 | NA | TRBV27 | TGTGCCAGCAGTTCCCTGGACAGGCCTTACACCGGGGAGCTGTTTTTT | CASSSLDRPYTGELFF
NA | TRBJ2-1 | NA | TRBV19 | TGTGCCAGTAGTAACCCCCCAGGGGGGGACAATGAGCAGTTCTTC | CASSNPPGGDNEQFF
TRBD2 | TRBJ2-2 | once | TRBV25-1 | TGTGCCAGCAGTGTTAGCGGGAGTTACGCCGGGGAGCTGTTTTTT | CASSVSGSYAGELFF
NA | TRBJ1-1 | NA | TRBV19 | TGTGCCAGTAATTACAGGGACGCCACTGAAGCTTTCTTT | CASNYRDATEAFF
NA | TRBJ2-1 | NA | TRBV9 | TGTGCCAGCTCCCTGGGACCATTGTTAGGCAATGAGCAGTTCTTC | CASSLGPLLGNEQFF
TRBD2 | TRBJ2-5 | NA | TRBV10-1 | TGCGCCAGCAGTCGGACTAGCGGGAGAACGGAGACCCAGTACTTC | CASSRTSGRTETQYF
NA | TRBJ1-2 | NA | TRBV7-9 | TGTGCCAGCAGCCCGCAGTCTAACTATGGCTACACCTTC | CASSPQSNYGYTF
NA | TRBJ1-5 | NA | TRBV18 | TGTGCCAGCTCACGGACAGTTAATAGCAATCAGCCCCAGCATTTT | CASSRTVNSNQPQHF
NA | TRBJ1-6 | NA | TRBV2 | TGTGCCAGCAGTGAATCACGTCTCGCGCAGGTTGGGGATTCACCCCTCCACTTT | CASSESRLAQVGDSPLHF
TRBD2 | TRBJ2-7 | NA | TRBV7-2 | TGTGCCAGCAGCTTAGCACCGGGAGGTTTTTACGAGCAGTACTTC | CASSLAPGGFYEQYF
NA | TRBJ1-4 | NA | TRBV9 | TGTGCCAGCAGCGTAGCAGCGGATTCTGAAAAACTGTTTTTT | CASSVAADSEKLFF
TRBD2 | TRBJ2-7 | once | TRBV5-1 | TGCGCCAGCAGGGCCTTAGCGGGAGGGCCGTACGAGCAGTACTTC | CASRALAGGPYEQYF
TRBD2 | TRBJ2-5 | NA | TRBV5-1 | TGCGCCAGCAGCCCCTCTAGCGGGAATCAAGAGACCCAGTACTTC | CASSPSSGNQETQYF
TRBD1 | TRBJ2-7 | NA | TRBV11-2 | TGTGCCAGCAGCTTGGAAGTAAGGACAGGGGGCTTCGACGAGCAGTACTTC | CASSLEVRTGGFDEQYF
NA | TRBJ2-7 | NA | TRBV6-6 | TGTGCCAGCAGTGCCACTAGAGGCGCCTACGAGCAGTACTTC | CASSATRGAYEQYF
NA | TRBJ1-2 | few | TRBV27 | TGTGCCAGCAGTTCTCGACAGGTGTTCGGTGGCTACACCTTC | CASSSRQVFGGYTF
NA | TRBJ1-2 | NA | TRBV19 | TGTGCCAGTAGTATAGATTGGTCCAGCGGCTACACCTTC | CASSIDWSSGYTF
NA | TRBJ2-1 | NA | TRBV2 | TGTGCAAGGGAGGGGGGCAATGAGCAGTTCTTC | CAREGGNEQFF